This passage covers 9 T cell receptor beta chains from one sample sequenced in a study of T cell responses to AZD1222 COVID-19 vaccine. Assay: immunoSEQ multiplex PCR; the TCRdb copy retains only in-frame clones and omits some. Of more than 95,000 clones in the sample, 87% were seen once. The sequences come from peripheral blood, collected on day 0 of AZD1222 vaccination. These TCRs come from an adult in good health.

This clone came up a few times. This chain links TRBV12-1 with TRBJ2-1; the D call of TRBD2 is as the table states it, not checked on the DNA. TRBV12-1 is an annotated pseudogene. CDR3 size: 17 residues. DNA for the CDR3: TGTGCCAGCAGCTTTGACGGGACTAGCGGGTCCTGGATTGAGCAGTTCTTC. Amino acids: CASSFDGTSGSWIEQFF.

In this sample, this clone turned up once. This rearrangement joins TRBV29-1 to TRBJ2-1; 7 bases line up with TRBD2. V trimming: 4 bases; J trimming: 0 bases; junction bases outside the gene matches: 6. Germline CDR1 reads SQVTM; CDR2 reads ANQGSEA. This CDR3 region has 15 residues. The CDR3 nucleotides read TGCAGCGTTGTGGTGGGAGGGAGCTCCTACAATGAGCAGTTCTTC. Translated, it gives CSVVVGGSSYNEQFF.

In its sample, this clone was seen a few times. The J gene is TRBJ1-2, the V gene TRBV3-1 (or the pseudogene TRBV3-2); unclear D gene. The CDR3 sequence is 12 residues long. Germline CDR1 LGHDT, CDR2 YNNKEL (reference sequence). V lost 3 bases and J lost 8, with 10 bases in between. CDR3 sequence: CASSQGLEGYTF. For the CDR3, the DNA is TGTGCCAGCAGCCAGGGGTTGGAAGGCTACACCTTC.

V is TRBV7-2 and J is TRBJ2-3; a possible D gene is TRBD2 (6 bases). Trimming took off 5 bases at V and 1 base at J, with 16 bases between the two ends. This CDR3 has 16 residues. CDR1 and CDR2 from the germline V gene are SGHTA and FQGNSA. The CDR3: CASSVGPGLGTDTQYF. CDR3 sequence (DNA): TGTGCCAGCAGCGTAGGGCCGGGACTGGGCACAGATACGCAGTATTTT.

The rearrangement joins TRBV18 to TRBJ1-1; a possible D gene is TRBD1 (6 bases). There are 19 residues in the CDR3. Germline V CDR1 and CDR2: KGHSH, LQKENI. V was trimmed by 3 bases and J by 2 bases, leaving 25 bases between them. The CDR3 spells CASSPRGTRDRISNTEAFF. The CDR3, as DNA: TGTGCCAGCTCACCCCGCGGGACACGGGATAGAATTTCTAACACTGAAGCTTTCTTT.

The chain carries TRBV2 and TRBJ2-3; D perhaps matches TRBD1 (6 bases). Germline V gene lookup returns CDR1 SNHLY and CDR2 FYNNEI. The CDR3 is 15 residues long. Between the trimmed V and J ends, which lost 6 bases and 2 bases, there was a span of 15 bases. DNA of the CDR3: TGTGCCAGCAGGCCCTCACAGGGAAACACAGATACGCAGTATTTT. As protein: CASRPSQGNTDTQYF.

The chain links TRBV6-5 to TRBJ2-5, with 11 bases lining up with TRBD2. The germline CDR1 and CDR2 sequences are MNHEY and SVGAGI. Trimming took 6 bases from V and 5 from J; bases not matched to a gene: 8. The CDR3 totals 15 residues. In DNA form, the CDR3 reads TGTGCCAGCAGACGACTAGCGGGGCGACGGGAGACCCAGTACTTC. Translating gives CASRRLAGRRETQYF.

The rearrangement links TRBV18 to TRBJ1-4; D not resolved. The CDR3 is 17 amino acids. The V end was cut by 5 bases, the J end by 8 bases, with 24 bases between. Germline loops: CDR1 KGHSH, CDR2 LQKENI. The CDR3, as DNA: TGTGCCAGCTCAACCCTCCACACGCCGGGCCCGCGGGAAAAACTGTTTTTT. As protein: CASSTLHTPGPREKLFF.

This sequence joins TRBV6-5 and TRBJ1-6, with D tentatively TRBD1 (6 bases). Trimming cost V 2 bases and J 6 bases, with 11 bases left between them. CDR1 is MNHEY, CDR2 SVGAGI, per germline. The CDR3 extends over 15 amino acids. The CDR3 here is CASSYGGARNSPLHF. In DNA form, the CDR3 reads TGTGCCAGCAGTTACGGGGGGGCGCGTAATTCACCCCTCCACTTT.